A single TCR beta chain is shown here with its context. What it binds is not known. Amplification used 60 Vbeta primers and 13 Jbeta primers. Data came from immunoSEQ multiplex PCR; TCRdb stores just in-frame clones and leaves some out. The sample contains 55,000 to 65,000 clones, about 85% of which appear only once. The sample comes from a study of cytomegalovirus exposure and HLA in healthy donors. This CDR3 has 12 residues. CDR1 and CDR2 (germline): SGHRS, YFSETQ. Trimming stripped 4 bases from V and 5 bases from J, with 9 bases between. The study, taken as a whole, reports: An Asian-associated ancestry cluster reportedly showed fewer N-insertions than the approximately 620-donor mean in a later analysis. A previous analysis found most TCR beta V segments productive roughly 87% or roughly 30% of the time. Later on, a genetic analysis was performed. It linked a missense variant in DCLRE1C with V- and J-gene trimming of TCR beta. Among the sequence variants, a highly shared cluster was likely an artifact of sequencing.

The source material was PBMCs. This receptor was identified in a female donor in good health and CMV-seronegative. This chain links TRBV5-1 with TRBJ2-5; D gene uncertain. The chain's CDR3 is CASSVTTETQYF. Here the CDR3 DNA reads TGCGCCAGCAGCGTGACAACGGAGACCCAGTACTTC.